These 11 T cell receptor beta chains were all obtained from the same sample, sequenced in a study of T cell repertoires in cytomegalovirus infection. TCRdb re-called the reads through MiXCR, storing one row per CDR3 protein. The sample carries roughly 68,000 distinct CDR3 sequences, 22% recorded once. These receptors are not linked to any known antigen. The specimen was PBMCs, sequenced either directly or after in vitro stimulation (not recorded which). The source of these receptors is a human donor in good health (CMV status not recorded). Some clones in this sample may be carry-over from other donors' samples.

The chain links TRBV7-2 to TRBJ2-7; D unresolved. V lost 0 bases and J lost 4, with 13 bases in between. CDR3 size: 15 residues. The germline V gene encodes CDR1 SGHTA and CDR2 FQGNSA. The CDR3 spells CASSLARRPGYEQYF. The CDR3 DNA is TGTGCCAGCAGCTTAGCAAGGCGACCGGGTTACGAGCAGTACTTC.

The V and J genes are TRBV7-6 and TRBJ2-5; D remains ambiguous. V dropped 4 bases and J dropped 3 bases, with 9 bases sitting between them. Germline values: CDR1 SGHVS, CDR2 FNYEAQ. The CDR3 contains 13 residues. CDR3: CASSWSGKETQYF. CDR3 DNA sequence: TGTGCCAGCAGCTGGAGTGGGAAAGAGACCCAGTACTTC.

The rearrangement joins TRBV19 to TRBJ2-1, with D uncertain. The CDR3 spans 13 residues. The germline CDR1 and CDR2 sequences are LNHDA and SQIVND (reference sequence). Between the trimmed V and J ends, which lost 2 bases and 7 bases, there was a span of 9 bases. In nucleotides, the CDR3 is TGTGCCAGTAGTATATTCAACGGGAATGAGCAGTTCTTC. Its protein is CASSIFNGNEQFF. Drawing the rest from reference TRBV19 and TRBJ2-1, the complete variable domain is DGGITQSPKYLFRKEGQNVTLSCEQNLNHDAMYWYRQDPGQGLRLIYYSQIVNDFQKGDIAEGYSVSREKKESFPLTVTSAQKNPTAFYLCASSIFNGNEQFFGPGTRLTVL.

This clonotype was recorded at least ten times. This chain connects TRBV6-1 to TRBJ2-1; TRBD2 is a possible D gene (5 bases). Germline CDR1 is MNHNS and CDR2 is SASEGT. The CDR3 consists of 15 residues. Deletions cut 8 bases from V and 3 bases from J, with 17 bases between. In DNA, the CDR3 is TGTGCCAGCGGACTGACTTCCGCGTTCTACAATGAGCAGTTCTTC. This sequence encodes CASGLTSAFYNEQFF.

This clonotype occurred a few times. The genes are TRBV7-2 and TRBJ1-1; D might be TRBD1 (6 bases). The germline CDR1 and CDR2 sequences are SGHTA and FQGNSA. V was clipped by 5 bases and J by 1 base, with 14 bases between them. The CDR3 is 15 amino acids. This chain's CDR3 is CASSPPGTRNTEAFF. CDR3 in DNA: TGTGCCAGCAGCCCCCCCGGGACACGGAACACTGAAGCTTTCTTT.

Only one count was recorded for this clonotype. The chain uses TRBV19 and TRBJ1-2; maybe TRBD1 (5 bases). CDR3 length: 14 amino acids. V shed 4 bases and J shed 4 bases, with 13 bases lying between them. Germline V gene lookup returns CDR1 LNHDA and CDR2 SQIVND (reference sequence). CDR3 bases: TGTGCCAGTAGTACTCCCGGGACGGGCTATGGCTACACCTTC. Translating it yields CASSTPGTGYGYTF.

The chain joins TRBV29-1 to TRBJ1-1; D remains unclear. Germline V gives CDR1 SQVTM, CDR2 ANQGSEA. CDR3 length: 13 amino acids. V dropped 4 bases and J dropped 6 bases, with 15 bases sitting between them. CDR3 bases: TGCAGCGTTGTCCTCTCCCAATGGGCTGAAGCTTTCTTT. It encodes CSVVLSQWAEAFF.

The CDR3 DNA is TGTGCCAGCAACCCTACAGGGAGGCAGCCCCAGCATTTT. Its translation: CASNPTGRQPQHF. V gene TRBV6-1 combines with J gene TRBJ1-5, with D maybe TRBD1 (6 bases). The CDR3 extends over 13 amino acids. Germline CDR1 MNHNS, CDR2 SASEGT. Trimming removed 7 bases at V and 7 bases at J, with 14 bases between.

This clonotype showed up many times. This chain links TRBV7-2 with TRBJ1-5, with 7 bases aligning to TRBD1. Trimming cost V 4 bases and J 6 bases; bases outside gene matches: 3. Germline CDR1 and CDR2: SGHTA and FQGNSA. This CDR3 contains 13 residues. CDR3: CASSSTGVQPQHF. In DNA, the CDR3 is TGTGCCAGCAGCTCTACAGGGGTTCAGCCCCAGCATTTT.

This clonotype was observed a few times. One end of the junction does not line up with germline, which may come from a read error. The CDR3 DNA follows: TGTGCCAGCAGTTTGGGACTAGCGGGAGGGGGAGAGACCCAGTACTTC. Amino acids: CASSLGLAGGGETQYF. The gene calls are TRBV5-4 and TRBJ2-5; the match to TRBD2 covers 16 bases. The CDR3 consists of 16 residues. Germline loops: CDR1 SGHNT, CDR2 YYREEE (reference sequence).

To note about this clonotype: Because the CDR3 is missing its conserved closing phenylalanine or tryptophan, this is likely a read error. This chain uses TRBV28 with TRBJ2-1; TRBD2 is a possible D gene (6 bases). CDR1 MDHEN and CDR2 SYDVKM come from the germline V gene. The CDR3 spans 17 residues. V lost 6 bases and J 0 bases, leaving 18 bases between the germline ends. Here the CDR3 reads CASSLLGGFSSYNEQFL. CDR3 nucleotides: TGTGCCAGCAGCCTCCTAGGAGGGTTTAGCTCCTACAATGAGCAGTTCTTA.